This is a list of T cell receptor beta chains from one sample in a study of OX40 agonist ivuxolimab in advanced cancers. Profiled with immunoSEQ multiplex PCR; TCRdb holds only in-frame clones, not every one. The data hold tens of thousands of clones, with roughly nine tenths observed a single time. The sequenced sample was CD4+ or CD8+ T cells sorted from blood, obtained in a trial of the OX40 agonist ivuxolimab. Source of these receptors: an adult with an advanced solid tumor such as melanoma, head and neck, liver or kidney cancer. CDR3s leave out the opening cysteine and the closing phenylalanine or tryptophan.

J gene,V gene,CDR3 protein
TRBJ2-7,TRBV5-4,ASSPETRNEQY
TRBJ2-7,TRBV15,ATSRDISPGGHEQY
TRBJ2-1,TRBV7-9,ASSGVWVSNEQF
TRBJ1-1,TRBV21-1,ASSTKGGSIEAF
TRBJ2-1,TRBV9,ASSVVDHGWGNEQF
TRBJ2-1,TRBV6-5,ASSYGLLQF
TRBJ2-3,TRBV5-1,ARGLGYGTDTQY
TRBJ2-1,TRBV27,ASSFAGDYNEQF
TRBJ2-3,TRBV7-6,ASSFSGRADTQY
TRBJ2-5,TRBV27,ASSTDTVGQETQY
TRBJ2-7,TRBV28,AHNGRTSTYEQY
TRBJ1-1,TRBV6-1,ASRTRMGLNTEAF
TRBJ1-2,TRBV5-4,ASRFRDYYGYT
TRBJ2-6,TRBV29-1,SVPGSGANVLT
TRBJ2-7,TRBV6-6,ASSYSGTRNSYEQY
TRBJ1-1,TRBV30,AWANSMIEAF
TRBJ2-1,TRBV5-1,ASSPTTGTGVEQF
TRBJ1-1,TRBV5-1,ASSLSPQGLNTEAF
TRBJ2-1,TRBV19,ASSGSGDSYNEQF
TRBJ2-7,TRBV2,ASTPSYEQY
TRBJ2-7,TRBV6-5,ASSSPGGEQY
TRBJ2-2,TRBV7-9,ASSLGPGQGDTGELF
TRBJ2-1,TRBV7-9,ASSLASGSRNNEQF
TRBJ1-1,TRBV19,ASSTGQGGTEAF
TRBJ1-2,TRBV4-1,ASSHIDLRDSYGYT
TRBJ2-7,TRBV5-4,ASSQTGLSYEQY
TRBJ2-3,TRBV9,ASSLLGQGPTDTQY
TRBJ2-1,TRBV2,ASIRTEVPFGSYNEQF
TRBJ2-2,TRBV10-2,ASTGYTGELF
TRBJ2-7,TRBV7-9,ASSLGIPYEQY
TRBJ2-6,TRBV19,ASSPGGRAGANVLT
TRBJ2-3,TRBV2,ASTVSTGESTDTQY
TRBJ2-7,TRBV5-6,ASSLGPPGAEQY
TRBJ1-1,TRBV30,AWAIGQEAF
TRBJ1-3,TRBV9,ASSVSANSGNTIY
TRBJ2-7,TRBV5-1,ASSSGTNYEHEQY
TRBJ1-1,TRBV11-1,ASSLDGPYTEAF
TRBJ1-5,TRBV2,ASSDWSYSNQPQH
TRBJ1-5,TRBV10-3,AIQEWSNQPQH
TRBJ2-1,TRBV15,ATSRDRGAYNEQF
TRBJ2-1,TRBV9,ASSPLRGHEQF
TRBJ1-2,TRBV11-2,ASSLDLPGQGVDYGYT
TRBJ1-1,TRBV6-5,ASRTGTEAF
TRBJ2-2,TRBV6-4,ASRDRSGELF
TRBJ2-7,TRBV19,ASRPGQGNYEQY